Listed below are T cell receptor beta chains from one sample, sequenced in a study of T-cell reconstitution after alpha-beta-depleted transplantation in children. MiXCR, applied by TCRdb to the PCR reads, yields one record per CDR3 protein. The data contain about 1,000,000 distinct CDR3 sequences, around 30% of them singletons. The sequences come from PBMCs, mostly from graft donor cells, collected 360 days after TCRalphabeta/CD19-depleted stem cell transplant. The receptors were sampled from a boy under three years old who had a stem cell transplant for SCID, so the T cells may come from the graft donor. The CDR3 runs from the conserved cysteine through the conserved F or W. The D gene is left open where the match is weak. Rows give clone size only sometimes, using once, few, many, or a class for an expanded clone.

TGCAGCGTTGGAGGAGGTAACAATGAGCAGTTCTTC	CSVGGGNNEQFF	12	few	NA	TRBJ2-1	TRBV29-1
TGTGCCAGCAGTGACAGGGGACCCATCCCAGAAAAACTGTTTTTT	CASSDRGPIPEKLFF	15	few	NA	TRBJ1-4	TRBV25-1
TGTGCCAGCAGCGTAGCCCCGACAGGGGTCTATGGCTACACCTTC	CASSVAPTGVYGYTF	15	NA	TRBD1	TRBJ1-2	TRBV9
TGCGCCAGCAGCCCCCAAACGAGGACATTTACTCCCTCTGGAAACACCATATATTTT	CASSPQTRTFTPSGNTIYF	19	few	NA	TRBJ1-3	TRBV4-1
TGCAGTGCTCCCCCGGGGGTTTCCTACAATGAGCAGTTCTTC	CSAPPGVSYNEQFF	14	NA	NA	TRBJ2-1	TRBV20-1
TGTGCCAGCAGTTTATCTGGGGGGCTCGAGCAGTACTTC	CASSLSGGLEQYF	13	few	NA	TRBJ2-7	TRBV27
TGCAGTGCTTCGGACGGAACCTACGAGCAGTACTTC	CSASDGTYEQYF	12	NA	NA	TRBJ2-7	TRBV20-1
TGTGCCAGCAGAATCGGGACAGGGAGCACAGATACGCAGTATTTT	CASRIGTGSTDTQYF	15	NA	TRBD1	TRBJ2-3	TRBV12-3/TRBV12-4
TGTGCCAGCTCCCCGGGAGGGGCCACTGAAGCTTTCTTT	CASSPGGATEAFF	13	once	NA	TRBJ1-1	TRBV6-5
TGTGCCAGCAGCATGACCTCCTACAATGAGCAGTTCTTC	CASSMTSYNEQFF	13	NA	NA	TRBJ2-1	TRBV7-6
TGCGCCAGCAGCCAACAACCGGGGACAGGGAGGGAAGAGACCCAGTACTTC	CASSQQPGTGREETQYF	17	NA	TRBD1	TRBJ2-5	TRBV4-1
TGTGCCAGCAGAAACCTAGCGGGGCCCACCTTAACGCAGTATTTT	CASRNLAGPTLTQYF	15	few	TRBD2	TRBJ2-3	TRBV28
TGTGCCACCGGGACTCCTCTCACAGATACGCAGTATTTT	CATGTPLTDTQYF	13	NA	NA	TRBJ2-3	TRBV15
TGTGCCAGCAGCTCACTAGGCGCGGGACTGAGGACCCAGCATTTT	CASSSLGAGLRTQHF	15	NA	NA	TRBJ1-5	TRBV7-2
TGTGCCAGCAGCCCCCCCGGGCAGATTAACTACAATGAGCAGTTCTTC	CASSPPGQINYNEQFF	16	few	NA	TRBJ2-1	TRBV7-2
TGTGCCAGCAAGGTTGGGGGCGAGCAGTACTTC	CASKVGGEQYF	11	few	NA	TRBJ2-7	TRBV12-3/TRBV12-4
TGCGCCAGCAGCCCTAGGGTTTCCAAAAACATTCAGTACTTC	CASSPRVSKNIQYF	14	NA	NA	TRBJ2-4	TRBV5-1
TGTGCCAGCAGCCAAGATATTGGGTGGCGCGCTGAAGCTTTCTTT	CASSQDIGWRAEAFF	15	NA	NA	TRBJ1-1	TRBV3-1
TGCGCCAGCAGCCTTCTAGATGTATGGATTGATACGCAGTATTTT	CASSLLDVWIDTQYF	15	NA	NA	TRBJ2-3	TRBV5-1
TGTGCCAGCAGTCAGGGCGCTCAGCAGTACTTC	CASSQGAQQYF	11	NA	NA	TRBJ2-7	TRBV6-2/TRBV6-3
TGTGCCAGCAGCTTCGGGGGGGTCCCCTACGAGCAGTACTTC	CASSFGGVPYEQYF	14	NA	TRBD2	TRBJ2-7	TRBV13
TGTGCCAGCAGTTTAGCGGGGGGGCTAGGGCAGCCCCAGCATTTT	CASSLAGGLGQPQHF	15	few	NA	TRBJ1-5	TRBV12-3/TRBV12-4
TGTGCCAGCAGACAGCTACCGACAGGCCCCCCGGACACTGAAGCTTTCTTT	CASRQLPTGPPDTEAFF	17	NA	NA	TRBJ1-1	TRBV9
TGTGCCTGGGGGACGGCTAGCAATCAGCCCCAGCATTTT	CAWGTASNQPQHF	13	NA	NA	TRBJ1-5	TRBV30
TGTGCCAGCAGCTTAGAGGGTCCCGCCCGCAATGAGCAGTTCTTC	CASSLEGPARNEQFF	15	few	NA	TRBJ2-1	TRBV7-2
TGCAGTGCTAGAGCAGGGTTGGGGGACCAGCCCCAGCATTTT	CSARAGLGDQPQHF	14	NA	NA	TRBJ1-5	TRBV20-1
TGCGCCAGCAGGCTGGGGGGATACTCCTACGAGGAGTACTTC	CASRLGGYSYEEYF	14	NA	NA	TRBJ2-7	TRBV5-1
TGTGCCAGCGGCTTAACTGGTGCGGGGTCGGGCACCGGGGAGCTGTTTTTT	CASGLTGAGSGTGELFF	17	few	NA	TRBJ2-2	TRBV7-3
TGCAGCGCCCAGCGACAGGTGAACTATGGCTACACCTTC	CSAQRQVNYGYTF	13	NA	NA	TRBJ1-2	TRBV29-1
TGCAGCGTCACCCACATTTGGGGGGATTATACGCAGTATTTT	CSVTHIWGDYTQYF	14	few	NA	TRBJ2-3	TRBV29-1
TGTGCCAGCAGTGCGGGGACTGCCAATGAGCAGTTCTTC	CASSAGTANEQFF	13	NA	NA	TRBJ2-1	TRBV2
TGCAGTGCTATCAGGACTAGCGGCTACAATGAGCAGTTCTTC	CSAIRTSGYNEQFF	14	NA	TRBD2	TRBJ2-1	TRBV20-1
TGTGCCAGCAGCTCTCGCCTAGCGGGGGGGGACATTCAGTACTTC	CASSSRLAGGDIQYF	15	NA	TRBD2	TRBJ2-4	TRBV7-2
TGCGCCAGCAGCCAAGACGGGTACTCAGGGGGGCTAATGAACACTGAAGCTTTCTTT	CASSQDGYSGGLMNTEAFF	19	NA	TRBD1	TRBJ1-1	TRBV4-1
TGTGCCAGCTCACCACAAAGGAATGAAAAACTGTTTTTT	CASSPQRNEKLFF	13	NA	NA	TRBJ1-4	TRBV18
TGCAGCGTGCAGGACAGATCCACCGGGGAGCTGTTTTTT	CSVQDRSTGELFF	13	few	NA	TRBJ2-2	TRBV29-1
TGCAGTGCTAGAGATAGGGGCAGGGCAACCTACGAGCAGTACTTC	CSARDRGRATYEQYF	15	NA	NA	TRBJ2-7	TRBV20-1
TGTGCCAGCAGTTTTTTTTGGGGGGGTATTCCCAATGAGCAGTTCTTC	CASSFFWGGIPNEQFF	16	few	TRBD2	TRBJ2-1	TRBV12-3/TRBV12-4
TGTGCCAGCAGTGAATGGGGCGGGGGGAACAATGAGCAGTTCTTC	CASSEWGGGNNEQFF	15	few	TRBD2	TRBJ2-1	TRBV25-1
TGTGCCAGCAGCACCGGGACTCATCAAGAGACCCAGTACTTC	CASSTGTHQETQYF	14	NA	NA	TRBJ2-5	TRBV12-3/TRBV12-4
TGTGCCAGCATACAAAGTGGGGGGACCACTGAAGCTTTCTTT	CASIQSGGTTEAFF	14	NA	NA	TRBJ1-1	TRBV7-6
TGTGCCAGCATCGGGACGGTGAATTCACCCCTCCACTTT	CASIGTVNSPLHF	13	few	NA	TRBJ1-6	TRBV2
TGTGCCAGCAGCTTAGCTATCCCCGGGCAGCTTGATGGGACCCAGTACTTC	CASSLAIPGQLDGTQYF	17	NA	NA	TRBJ2-5	TRBV7-2
TGTGCCAGCAGCGTAGCTGGTAGGGTAGAGACCCAGTACTTC	CASSVAGRVETQYF	14	NA	NA	TRBJ2-5	TRBV9
TGTGCCAGCAGTTTATGGGACACGAACACCGGGGAGCTGTTTTTT	CASSLWDTNTGELFF	15	few	NA	TRBJ2-2	TRBV12-3/TRBV12-4
TGTGCCAGCAGCGAACAGGTTAGGAGGATGGCCAAAAACATTCAGTACTTC	CASSEQVRRMAKNIQYF	17	NA	NA	TRBJ2-4	TRBV21-1
TGCAGTGCTGTCCCCCAGGGGAACACTGAAGCTTTCTTT	CSAVPQGNTEAFF	13	few	NA	TRBJ1-1	TRBV20-1
TGTGCCAGCAGTTTTTGGGCGACCGGCTCCTACAATGAGCAGTTCTTC	CASSFWATGSYNEQFF	16	NA	NA	TRBJ2-1	TRBV12-3/TRBV12-4
TGCGCCAGCAGCTTGCGGGGTCCCCAGGGCTCCTATAATTCACCCCTCCACTTT	CASSLRGPQGSYNSPLHF	18	NA	NA	TRBJ1-6	TRBV5-1
TGTGCCAGTGATAGCGGGGGGGCCGCAGATACGCAGTATTTT	CASDSGGAADTQYF	14	NA	TRBD2	TRBJ2-3	TRBV28
TGTGCCAGCAGCGAAACGACCCGGGACAGGGGACAGTACTTC	CASSETTRDRGQYF	14	NA	TRBD1	TRBJ2-4	TRBV14
TGTGCCAGCTGTCAGGGCGCGGGCACCGGGGAGCTGTTTTTT	CASCQGAGTGELFF	14	many	NA	TRBJ2-2	TRBV6-5
TGTGCCAGCAGCGCGGCCTCAGGCAGCACCGGGGAGCTGTTTTTT	CASSAASGSTGELFF	15	NA	NA	TRBJ2-2	TRBV9
TGTGCCAGCAGTTACCCCCTCGTTTACTTGGGCCTCGAGTATGGCTACACCTTC	CASSYPLVYLGLEYGYTF	18	once	NA	TRBJ1-2	TRBV6-5
TGTGCCAGCAGAAATCAGGGTTCCGAGCAGTACTTC	CASRNQGSEQYF	12	few	NA	TRBJ2-7	TRBV12-3/TRBV12-4
TGTGCCAGCAGCCAAGGTCCGGGGCCTTTAGGAGATACGCAGTATTTT	CASSQGPGPLGDTQYF	16	few	NA	TRBJ2-3	TRBV3-1
TGTGCCTGGAGTGTGGCGTCTCAGCTGTTTTTT	CAWSVASQLFF	11	NA	NA	TRBJ2-2	TRBV30
TGTGCCAGCAGTTTCTTCCGGGGCACCGGGGAGCTGTTTTTT	CASSFFRGTGELFF	14	NA	NA	TRBJ2-2	TRBV12-3/TRBV12-4
TGCGCCAGCAGCTTGGGACTAGCTTTCAATGAGCAGTTCTTC	CASSLGLAFNEQFF	14	few	TRBD2	TRBJ2-1	TRBV5-1
TGTGCCAGCAGCTTAGGGGTACGCAGGGACGAGAACACTGAAGCTTTCTTT	CASSLGVRRDENTEAFF	17	NA	NA	TRBJ1-1	TRBV7-9